The TCR beta chain under discussion was sequenced for a study of T cell responses to AZD1222 COVID-19 vaccine. General observations from the study: Once two AZD1222 doses were given, Spike-specific TCR breadth and depth went up. Among vaccine-associated CD4 TCRs, coverage spanned spike, with dominance at 160-218 and 743-854. Just a handful of people given AZD1222 tested seropositive at baseline.

The table came from immunoSEQ multiplex PCR; TCRdb's copy has only in-frame clones and leaves some out. Of about 180,000 clones in the sample, 80% to 95% are singletons; the top ten hold 1.5% to 2%. Remarks on this clone: Its target is not known.

Timing groups of about 4 and about 12 weeks for second doses were pooled. The ends were cut back, 2 bases at V and 5 bases at J, with 12 bases in the middle. This CDR3 is built from 13 residues. CDR1 and CDR2 (germline): GTSNPN, SVGIG (reference sequence). The receptor was derived from an adult who received the AZD1222 COVID-19 vaccine. The genes are TRBV30 and TRBJ1-1; maybe TRBD1 (5 bases). Material: peripheral blood, obtained 28 days after the second AZD1222 dose. CDR3 in amino acids: CAWSNQGRTEAFF. DNA for the CDR3: TGTGCCTGGAGTAACCAGGGTAGGACTGAAGCTTTCTTT.